Presented here are 32 T cell receptor beta chains from one specimen sequenced in a study of graft-versus-host responses after intestinal transplantation. This table comes from immunoSEQ multiplex PCR, and its TCRdb copy is limited to in-frame clones, with some not included. The data hold about 60,000 clones, with about nine tenths observed a single time. Intraepithelial and lamina propria lymphocytes were isolated from graft specimens. Specimen: ileum tissue, collected around 350 days after transplant. Receptor source: a human patient who received an intestinal transplant, so some T cells may come from the graft donor.

V is TRBV6-5 and J is TRBJ2-3; D may correspond to TRBD1 or TRBD2 (5 bases each). Trimming left V 7 bases short and J 6 bases short, with 11 bases between. Germline V gives CDR1 MNHEY, CDR2 SVGAGI. This CDR3 is 12 amino acids long. CDR3: CASTGAVDTQYF. DNA for the CDR3: TGTGCCAGCACCGGGGCGGTTGATACGCAGTATTTT.

This chain uses TRBV6-1 with TRBJ2-1; 12 positions agree with TRBD2. The CDR3 is 15 residues long. Trimming removed 2 bases from V and 4 bases from J; junction bases left unmatched: 0. Per the germline V gene, CDR1 is MNHNS and CDR2 is SASEGT. CDR3 sequence (DNA): TGTGCCAGCAGTGAACTAGCGGGAGGGTACAATGAGCAGTTCTTC. Its translation: CASSELAGGYNEQFF.

This clone was seen only a few times. CDR3 protein: CASRGPGPESGANVLTF. The CDR3 coding sequence is TGTGCCAGCAGAGGCCCGGGACCTGAATCTGGGGCCAACGTCCTGACTTTC. The rearrangement links TRBV2 to TRBJ2-6, with D perhaps given as TRBD1 or TRBD2 (5 bases each). Germline CDR1 and CDR2: SNHLY and FYNNEI. This CDR3 contains 17 residues. Trimming shortened V by 6 bases and J by 1 base, and 16 bases separated the two germline ends.

The rearrangement joins TRBV23-1 to TRBJ2-7, with TRBD1 matching over 10 bases. TRBV23-1 carries the ORF label, with uncertain function. The CDR3 runs 21 residues. J gave up 0 bases and V 2 bases, and 19 bases lay outside the gene matches. The CDR3 reads CASSQPPNRDRGGLSSYEQYF. DNA of the CDR3: TGCGCCAGCAGTCAACCGCCTAACCGGGACAGGGGAGGACTCAGCTCCTACGAGCAGTACTTC.

CDR3 in amino acids: CASSRLTRTGKGETQYF. In nucleotides, the CDR3 is TGCGCCAGCAGCCGCCTCACCCGGACAGGGAAAGGAGAGACCCAGTACTTC. The J gene is TRBJ2-5, the V gene TRBV4-1, with 8 bases identical to TRBD1. This CDR3 has 17 amino acids. CDR1 and CDR2 from the germline V gene are MGHRA and YSYEKL. The J segment lost 4 bases and the V segment lost 4 bases, leaving 14 bases of the junction unmatched.

The V and J genes are TRBV2 and TRBJ2-3; 9 bases agree with TRBD2. Germline loops: CDR1 SNHLY, CDR2 FYNNEI. The CDR3 covers 15 residues. After removal of 6 bases from V and 1 base from J, the junction contained 5 bases not matched to a gene. The CDR3 region has the DNA TGTGCCAGCAGGAGTGGCGGGAGGGGCACAGATACGCAGTATTTT. It is translated as CASRSGGRGTDTQYF.

Here the CDR3 reads CASSLPLGASYEQYF. CDR3 coding DNA: TGTGCCAGCAGCCTACCCTTAGGAGCTTCCTACGAGCAGTACTTC. The gene calls are TRBV11-2 and TRBJ2-7; D not certain. The CDR3 is 15 residues long. Between the trimmed V and J ends, which lost 5 bases and 1 base, there was a span of 15 bases. Germline values: CDR1 SGHAT, CDR2 FQNNGV.

Only one count was recorded for this clone. V gene TRBV6-5 combines with J gene TRBJ1-1; no definite D call. The germline V and J ends were trimmed by 6 bases and 7 bases, with 12 bases remaining between them. The CDR3 runs 12 residues. Germline CDR1 and CDR2: MNHEY and SVGAGI. The CDR3 nucleotides are TGTGCCAGCAGCGCGGACGGGGATGAAGCTTTCTTT. It translates to CASSADGDEAFF.

V usage is TRBV25-1 and J usage is TRBJ1-1, with TRBD1 as a possible D gene (6 bases). V lost 4 bases to trimming and J lost 6 bases, with 12 bases between them. From germline, CDR1 is MGHDK and CDR2 SYGVNS. The CDR3 is made up of 13 amino acids. The CDR3 DNA follows: TGTGCCAGCAGTGCTCAGGGGTACGCTGAAGCTTTCTTT. Protein product: CASSAQGYAEAFF.

As concerns this clone: At the DNA level, this CDR3 is encoded by other sequences in the same sample as well. The chain joins TRBV29-1 to TRBJ2-3; 7 positions match TRBD1. This CDR3 is built from 14 residues. CDR1 SQVTM and CDR2 ANQGSEA come from the germline V gene. The V and J ends lost 5 bases and 0 bases, in that order; junction bases with no gene match: 5. The CDR3 DNA sequence: TGCAGCGTTTTGGAAGGGGGCAGCACAGATACGCAGTATTTT. Translating gives CSVLEGGSTDTQYF.

The rearrangement links TRBV29-1 to TRBJ2-3; D is possibly TRBD2 (6 bases). Germline V gene lookup returns CDR1 SQVTM and CDR2 ANQGSEA. This CDR3 is 13 amino acids long. Trimming pared 7 bases from V and 2 bases from J, leaving 13 bases between. CDR3 bases: TGCAGCGCCCTGACTAGTCACACAGATACGCAGTATTTT. Amino acids: CSALTSHTDTQYF.

The rearrangement uses TRBV6-5 and TRBJ1-2; D gene uncertain. Germline V gene sequence: CDR1 MNHEY, CDR2 SVGAGI. The CDR3 has 14 residues. With 5 bases removed from V and 1 base from J, the gap between germline ends came to 11 bases. CDR3 nucleotides: TGTGCCAGCAGTCAAACGGGCCTTAACTATGGCTACACCTTC. Amino acid sequence: CASSQTGLNYGYTF.

The chain employs TRBV9 and TRBJ2-3; D might be TRBD1 or TRBD2, each matching 5 bases. V lost 1 base, J lost 2 bases, and 11 bases lay in between. Germline V gene lookup returns CDR1 SGDLS and CDR2 YYNGEE. The CDR3 loop spans 15 amino acids. The CDR3 nucleotides read TGTGCCAGCAGCGTATGGGGGTTGACCACAGATACGCAGTATTTT. Its protein product is CASSVWGLTTDTQYF.

The chain is built from TRBV10-3 and TRBJ2-3, with 7 bases lining up with TRBD2. Germline values: CDR1 ENHRY, CDR2 SYGVKD. The ends lost 8 bases at V and 2 bases at J; junction bases unmatched: 1. CDR3 size: 12 residues. The CDR3 here is CAILADTDTQYF. The CDR3 DNA is TGTGCCATCCTAGCGGACACAGATACGCAGTATTTT.

This clone was seen once. The rearrangement joins TRBV6-4 to TRBJ2-3, with TRBD2 matching 8 bases. This CDR3 has 14 residues. Germline V gives CDR1 MRHNA, CDR2 SNTAGT. V was clipped by 3 bases and J by 1 base; unmatched bases: 0. The CDR3 DNA sequence: TGTGCCAGCAGTGAAGCGGGGGGCACAGATACGCAGTATTTT. This gives the protein CASSEAGGTDTQYF.

This chain connects TRBV6-1 to TRBJ2-2, with D perhaps TRBD2 (5 bases). Between the trimmed V and J ends, which lost 4 bases and 2 bases, there was a span of 14 bases. Germline CDR1 reads MNHNS; CDR2 reads SASEGT. The CDR3 is made up of 16 amino acids. This CDR3 is CASSVAGIINTGELFF. CDR3 DNA: TGTGCCAGCAGTGTGGCCGGGATAATAAACACCGGGGAGCTGTTTTTT.

Comments on this clone: The junction does not match germline at one end; this may be a read error. The chain recombines TRBV29-1 with TRBJ2-5; possible D gene TRBD1, 6 bases. CDR3 length: 15 amino acids. CDR1 is SQVTM and CDR2 is ANQGSEA in the germline V gene. CDR3 nucleotide sequence: TGCAGCGTTGAGAGTATCCGGGACATACAAGAGACCCGGTACTTC. Translating gives CSVESIRDIQETRYF.

The rearrangement links TRBV25-1 to TRBJ1-2, with D perhaps matching TRBD1 (6 bases). V lost 5 bases and J 8 bases, leaving 12 bases between the germline ends. Germline loops: CDR1 MGHDK, CDR2 SYGVNS. This CDR3 spans 12 amino acids. The chain's CDR3 is CASSKGERGYTF. The DNA for the CDR3 is TGTGCCAGCAGTAAGGGGGAAAGAGGCTACACCTTC.

For this clone: At one end, the junction sequence differs from germline, possibly due to a read error. The chain uses TRBV5-1 and TRBJ2-5, with a weak D call TRBD1 (6 bases). The CDR3 spans 17 residues. CDR1 is SGHRS and CDR2 is YFSETQ in the germline V gene. The CDR3 loop reads CAGSGRLQGQSQETQYF. Here the CDR3 DNA reads TGCGCCGGCAGCGGTAGGCTCCAGGGGCAAAGCCAAGAGACCCAGTACTTC.

This clone was recorded only once. The CDR3 loop reads CAWSVLTSQETQYF. The CDR3 nucleotides read TGTGCCTGGAGTGTACTGACCAGCCAAGAGACCCAGTACTTC. The rearrangement links TRBV30 to TRBJ2-5; no reliable D call. Trimming removed 0 bases from V and 1 base from J, with 9 bases in between. CDR1 is GTSNPN, CDR2 SVGIG, per germline (reference sequence). The CDR3 length is 14 residues.

The V gene is TRBV7-3, the J gene TRBJ2-2; D unresolved. V dropped 1 base and J dropped 3 bases, with 0 bases sitting between them. CDR1 and CDR2 from the germline V gene are SGHTA and FQGTGA. The CDR3 loop spans 12 amino acids. The CDR3 here is CASSLNTGELFF. The CDR3 DNA reads as TGTGCCAGCAGCTTAAACACCGGGGAGCTGTTTTTT.

This sequence joins TRBV5-3 and TRBJ1-2; the D is unclear. TRBV5-3 is an ORF for which the function is uncertain. V gave up 0 bases and J gave up 5 bases, with 11 bases separating them. The CDR3 consists of 14 residues. This CDR3 is CARSLDHSPYGYTF. The DNA of the CDR3 is TGTGCCAGAAGCTTGGATCATTCCCCATATGGCTACACCTTC.

The V call is TRBV5-1, the J call TRBJ1-3, with 7 bases fitting TRBD1. Trimming at V came to 2 bases and at J to 6 bases, leaving 5 bases not matched to a gene. CDR1 is SGHRS and CDR2 is YFSETQ in the germline V gene. This CDR3 comprises 14 residues. CDR3 DNA: TGCGCCAGCAGCTTAGGACAGGCCCAAAACACCATATATTTT. It is translated as CASSLGQAQNTIYF.

The rearrangement links TRBV7-2 to TRBJ2-5; D is possibly TRBD1 or TRBD2 (7 bases each). The CDR3 covers 17 residues. CDR1 is SGHTA, CDR2 FQGNSA, per germline. Trimming shortened V by 1 base and J by 1 base, and 16 bases separated the two germline ends. DNA for the CDR3: TGTGCCAGCAGCTTAGACTACCCAGGGGGGGCCCAAGAGACCCAGTACTTC. Translation: CASSLDYPGGAQETQYF.

The chain employs TRBV28 and TRBJ1-5; the D gene is possibly TRBD1 (6 bases). From germline, CDR1 is MDHEN and CDR2 SYDVKM. The CDR3 has 17 residues. Trimming removed 2 bases from V and 4 bases from J, with 18 bases in between. CDR3 in DNA: TGTGCCAGCAGTTTAAGAGGGTTCGGGGGCGGAAATCAGCCCCAGCATTTT. This translates into CASSLRGFGGGNQPQHF. The whole variable domain, filled in from reference TRBV28 and TRBJ1-5, reads DVKVTQSSRYLVKRTGEKVFLECVQDMDHENMFWYRQDPGLGLRLIYFSYDVKMKEKGDIPEGYSVSREKKERFSLILESASTNQTSMYLCASSLRGFGGGNQPQHFGDGTRLSIL.

CDR3 amino acids: CASSLGAGAKRDTQYF. The CDR3 bases are TGCGCCAGCAGCCTGGGAGCGGGGGCCAAACGGGATACGCAGTATTTT. V is TRBV4-1 and J is TRBJ2-3, with 8 bases lining up with TRBD2. With 4 bases clipped from V and 6 bases from J, the junction kept 12 bases outside the gene matches. The germline gives CDR1 MGHRA, CDR2 YSYEKL. The CDR3 contains 16 residues.

In DNA form, the CDR3 reads TGTGCCAGCAGCGAAGCTAACTATGGCTACACCTTC. Protein sequence: CASSEANYGYTF. The V and J genes are TRBV7-9 and TRBJ1-2, with D hard to call. Germline lookup yields CDR1 SEHNR and CDR2 FQNEAQ (reference sequence). The ends were cut back, 5 bases at V and 0 bases at J, with 4 bases in the middle. This CDR3 has 12 residues.

The gene calls are TRBV7-9 and TRBJ2-1; D call uncertain. V lost 4 bases and J lost 5, with 6 bases in between. CDR1 SEHNR and CDR2 FQNEAQ come from the germline V gene (reference sequence). The CDR3 extends over 12 amino acids. The CDR3 reads CASSSRDNEQFF. The DNA of the CDR3 is TGTGCCAGCAGCTCAAGAGACAATGAGCAGTTCTTC.

The rearrangement uses TRBV18 and TRBJ2-3, with D perhaps TRBD2 (6 bases). Deletions cut 0 bases from V and 4 bases from J, with 11 bases between. The CDR3 is made up of 15 amino acids. Germline-derived CDR1 and CDR2 are KGHSH and LQKENI. DNA of the CDR3: TGTGCCAGCTCACCACCGGGGCGGGGTCCAGATACGCAGTATTTT. Its protein product is CASSPPGRGPDTQYF.

The J gene is TRBJ2-7, the V gene TRBV28, with 8 bases identical to TRBD1. CDR3 size: 16 residues. The germline V gene encodes CDR1 MDHEN and CDR2 SYDVKM. Unmatched junction bases numbered 14, after V lost 4 bases and J lost 6 bases. CDR3 coding DNA: TGTGCCAGCAGTTCAGTAACAGGGGGGCGGAAGTCCGAGCAGTACTTC. The encoded protein is CASSSVTGGRKSEQYF.

The sample holds one count of this clone. J is TRBJ2-1 and V is TRBV10-2; 10 bases align to TRBD2. CDR1 is WSHSY, CDR2 SAAADI, per germline. Trimming took 6 bases from V and 1 from J; bases not matched to a gene: 3. The CDR3 has 15 amino acids. CDR3 nucleotides: TGCGCCAGCAGACCGGGACTAGCGTCCTACAATGAGCAGTTCTTC. Its protein product is CASRPGLASYNEQFF.

The V and J genes are TRBV6-5 and TRBJ1-2; 10 positions agree with TRBD1. CDR3 length: 14 amino acids. In germline, CDR1 is MNHEY, CDR2 SVGAGI. V lost 7 bases and J lost 4; bases outside the gene matches: 6. The CDR3 spells CASTRTGGGYGYTF. The CDR3 DNA is TGTGCCAGCACCAGGACAGGGGGAGGCTATGGCTACACCTTC.